Described below is a single T cell receptor beta chain sequence and its context. Its antigen is unknown. Trimming pared 4 bases from V and 2 bases from J, leaving 15 bases between. The length of the CDR3 is 15 residues. Per germline, CDR1 MNHEY and CDR2 SMNVEV (reference sequence). The time point here: baseline pretreatment blood. Treatment reported: 15 Gy SBRT to primary tumor, nephrectomy 4 weeks later. After SBRT, blood was collected at 2 and 4 weeks, plus baseline. The patient's renal cell carcinoma had clear cell pathology. The entry originates in a study of radiation and T cells in renal cell carcinoma. Background on the study: Nephrectomy followed 15 Gy stereotactic body radiation by 4 weeks.

The data were produced by immunoSEQ multiplex PCR, yet TCRdb's version contains in-frame clones alone and is incomplete. This table has 90,000 to 95,000 clones, 82% appearing once. General study findings and limits: From baseline, blood top tumor clonotypes peaked at 2 weeks post-radiation.

This chain links TRBV27 with TRBJ2-7, with D perhaps TRBD1 (6 bases). Sequencing used blood, obtained from a patient whose treatment included radiotherapy and nephrectomy. This sequence was found in a man aged 60 to 69 with renal cell carcinoma. The CDR3 protein is CASSYRVNPAYEQYF. The CDR3 DNA reads as TGTGCCAGCAGTTACAGGGTCAACCCCGCCTACGAGCAGTACTTC.